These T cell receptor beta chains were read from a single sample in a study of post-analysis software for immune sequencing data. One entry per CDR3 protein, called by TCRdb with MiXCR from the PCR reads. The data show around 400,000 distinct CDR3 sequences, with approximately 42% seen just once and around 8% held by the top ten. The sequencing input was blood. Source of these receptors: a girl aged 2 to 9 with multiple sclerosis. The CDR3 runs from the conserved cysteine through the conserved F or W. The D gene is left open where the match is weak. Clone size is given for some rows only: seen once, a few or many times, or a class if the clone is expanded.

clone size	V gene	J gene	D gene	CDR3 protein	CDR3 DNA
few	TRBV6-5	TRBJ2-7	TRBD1	CASSYAGQGTDEQYF	TGTGCCAGCAGTTACGCGGGACAGGGTACAGACGAGCAGTACTTC
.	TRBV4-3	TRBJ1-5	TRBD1	CASSQGTGFNQPQHF	TGCGCCAGCAGCCAAGGGACAGGGTTCAATCAGCCCCAGCATTTT
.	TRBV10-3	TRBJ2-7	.	CAISDFSYEQYF	TGTGCCATCAGTGATTTCTCCTACGAGCAGTACTTC
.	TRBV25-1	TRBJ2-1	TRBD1	CASSDMRQGVNEQFF	TGTGCCAGCAGTGATATGCGACAGGGGGTAAATGAGCAGTTCTTC
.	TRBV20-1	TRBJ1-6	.	CSAREGSSYNSPLHF	TGCAGTGCTAGAGAGGGTAGCTCCTATAATTCACCCCTCCACTTT
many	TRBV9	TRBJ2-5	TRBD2	CASSAGLAVGTQYF	TGTGCCAGCAGCGCGGGACTAGCGGTAGGGACCCAGTACTTC
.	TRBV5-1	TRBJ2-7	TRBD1	CASSSNEGQGANEQYF	TGCGCCAGCAGCTCTAATGAAGGACAGGGGGCCAACGAGCAGTACTTC
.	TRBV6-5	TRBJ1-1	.	CASRRGDDEAFF	TGTGCCAGCCGAAGGGGGGATGATGAAGCTTTCTTT
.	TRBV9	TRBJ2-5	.	CASSVAEETQYF	TGTGCCAGCAGCGTAGCGGAAGAGACCCAGTACTTC
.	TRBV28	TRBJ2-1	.	CASIPHEGSYNEQFF	TGTGCCAGCATCCCCCACGAGGGCTCCTACAATGAGCAGTTCTTC
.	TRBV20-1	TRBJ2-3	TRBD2	CSASLASGRAGDTQYF	TGCAGTGCTAGTTTGGCTAGCGGGAGGGCCGGAGATACGCAGTATTTT
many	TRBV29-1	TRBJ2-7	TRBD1	CSVEGTGETYEQYF	TGCAGCGTTGAAGGGACAGGCGAAACCTACGAGCAGTACTTC
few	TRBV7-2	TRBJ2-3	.	CASSLSGGSDTQYF	TGTGCCAGCAGCTTAAGCGGAGGCTCAGATACGCAGTATTTT
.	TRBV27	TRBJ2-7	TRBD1	CASSSQGEVYEQYF	TGTGCCAGCAGTTCTCAGGGGGAAGTCTACGAGCAGTACTTC
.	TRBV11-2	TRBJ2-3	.	CASSLSPYHSGTKRPSTDTQYF	TGTGCCAGCAGCTTATCTCCATACCATAGCGGCACTAAAAGACCTAGCACAGATACGCAGTATTTT
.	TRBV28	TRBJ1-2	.	CASSLKGNSWDGYTF	TGTGCCAGCAGTTTAAAAGGAAACAGTTGGGATGGCTACACCTTC
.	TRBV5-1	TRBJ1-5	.	CASSVDFNQPQHF	TGCGCCAGCAGCGTGGACTTCAATCAGCCCCAGCATTTT
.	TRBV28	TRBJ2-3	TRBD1	CASSYTGTGFADTQYF	TGTGCCAGCAGTTATACCGGGACAGGGTTCGCAGATACGCAGTATTTT
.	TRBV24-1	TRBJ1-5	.	CATSDFMDQPQHF	TGTGCCACCAGTGATTTTATGGATCAGCCCCAGCATTTT
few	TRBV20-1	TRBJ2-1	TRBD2	CSAEPGLAGSEQFF	TGCAGTGCCGAACCGGGACTAGCGGGTAGTGAGCAGTTCTTC
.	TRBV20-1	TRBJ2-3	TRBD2	CSARGLAGGRTDTQYF	TGCAGTGCTAGGGGGCTAGCGGGGGGACGCACAGATACGCAGTATTTT
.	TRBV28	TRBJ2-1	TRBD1	CASSIAGTGSSEQFF	TGTGCCAGCAGCATAGCCGGGACAGGCAGTAGTGAGCAGTTCTTC
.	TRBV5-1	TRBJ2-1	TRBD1	CASELGTGRFHNEQFF	TGCGCCAGCGAACTTGGGACAGGGAGATTCCACAATGAGCAGTTCTTC
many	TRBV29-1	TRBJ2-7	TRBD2	CSVGTLAEGPYEQYF	TGCAGCGTTGGGACACTAGCGGAGGGTCCCTACGAGCAGTACTTC
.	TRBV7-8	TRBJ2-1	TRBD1	CASSLATLDRGLQDNEQFF	TGTGCCAGCAGCTTAGCTACGCTAGACAGGGGGCTTCAGGACAATGAGCAGTTCTTC
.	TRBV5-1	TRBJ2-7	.	CASSPGAWADGEQYF	TGCGCCAGCAGCCCCGGGGCCTGGGCAGATGGCGAGCAGTACTTC
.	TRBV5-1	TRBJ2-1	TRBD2	CASGSGGYNEQFF	TGCGCCAGTGGTAGCGGGGGTTACAATGAGCAGTTCTTC
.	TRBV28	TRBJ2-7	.	CASSPGHNEQYF	TGTGCCAGCAGTCCGGGACATAACGAGCAGTACTTC
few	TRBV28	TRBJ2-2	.	CASSPGLANTGELFF	TGTGCCAGCAGCCCGGGACTGGCTAACACCGGGGAGCTGTTTTTT
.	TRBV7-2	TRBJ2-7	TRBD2	CASSLDSGRDEQYF	TGTGCCAGCAGCTTAGATAGCGGGAGGGACGAGCAGTACTTC
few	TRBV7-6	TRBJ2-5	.	CASSLRTGLQETQYF	TGTGCCAGCAGCTTACGGACGGGGCTCCAAGAGACCCAGTACTTC
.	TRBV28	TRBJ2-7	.	CASSLGVARVRSYEQYF	TGTGCCAGCAGTTTAGGGGTGGCCAGGGTCAGGTCCTACGAGCAGTACTTC
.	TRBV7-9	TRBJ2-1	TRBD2	CASSLAVGRGSYNEQFF	TGTGCCAGCAGCTTAGCTGTCGGGAGGGGATCCTACAATGAGCAGTTCTTC
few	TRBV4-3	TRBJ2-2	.	CASSQRGTSRTGELFF	TGCGCCAGCAGCCAAAGGGGGACCTCAAGGACCGGGGAGCTGTTTTTT
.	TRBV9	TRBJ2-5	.	CASSVGQGSETQYF	TGTGCCAGCAGCGTAGGGCAGGGTTCGGAGACCCAGTACTTC
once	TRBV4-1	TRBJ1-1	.	CASSQGGTMNTEAFF	TGCGCCAGCAGCCAAGGTGGGACTATGAACACTGAAGCTTTCTTT
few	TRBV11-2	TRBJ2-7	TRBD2	CASSVARFSGRSYEQYF	TGTGCCAGCAGCGTTGCCAGGTTTAGCGGGAGATCCTACGAGCAGTACTTC
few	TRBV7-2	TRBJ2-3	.	CASSLVLVGPPADTQYF	TGTGCCAGCAGCTTAGTTTTGGTGGGGCCCCCCGCAGATACGCAGTATTTT
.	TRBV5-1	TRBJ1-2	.	CASSQSDGPYGYTF	TGCGCCAGCAGCCAGTCAGACGGCCCCTATGGCTACACCTTC
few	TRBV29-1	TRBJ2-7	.	CSVEVNDSYEQYF	TGCAGCGTTGAAGTCAACGACAGCTACGAGCAGTACTTC
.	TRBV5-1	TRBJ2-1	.	CASSLVAGRGETQFF	TGCGCCAGCAGCTTGGTCGCGGGGAGAGGAGAGACCCAGTTCTTC
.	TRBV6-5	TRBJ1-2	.	CASRREVTRDYGYTF	TGTGCCAGCAGAAGGGAGGTGACCCGGGACTATGGCTACACCTTC
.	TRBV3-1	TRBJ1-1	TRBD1	CASSRQGNLEAFF	TGTGCCAGCAGCCGACAGGGAAATCTTGAAGCTTTCTTT
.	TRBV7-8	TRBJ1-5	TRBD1	CASSFNRGRYQPQHF	TGTGCCAGCAGCTTCAACAGGGGCAGGTATCAGCCCCAGCATTTT
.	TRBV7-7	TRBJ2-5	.	CASSLNRRLRETQYF	TGTGCCAGCAGCTTAAACAGGCGCCTGCGGGAGACCCAGTACTTC
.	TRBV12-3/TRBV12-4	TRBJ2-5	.	CASSLEASPSETQYF	TGTGCCAGCAGTTTAGAGGCTAGCCCCAGCGAGACCCAGTACTTC
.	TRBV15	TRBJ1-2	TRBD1	CATSRDKGAGTRNGYTF	TGTGCCACCAGCAGAGATAAGGGGGCAGGGACGAGAAATGGCTACACCTTC
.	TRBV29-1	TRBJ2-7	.	CSVDSYNEQYF	TGCAGCGTTGACTCCTACAATGAGCAGTACTTC
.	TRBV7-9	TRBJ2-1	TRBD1	CASSSTTGTGDNEQFF	TGTGCCAGCAGCTCTACCACCGGGACAGGCGACAATGAGCAGTTCTTC
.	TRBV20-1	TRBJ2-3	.	CSASRTRVGTDTQYF	TGCAGTGCCTCGAGGACGAGGGTTGGCACAGATACGCAGTATTTT
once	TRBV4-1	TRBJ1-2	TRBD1	CASSPHRTGGNGYTF	TGCGCCAGCAGCCCCCACCGGACAGGGGGCAATGGCTACACCTTC
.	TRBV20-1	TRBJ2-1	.	CSARLRLQASYNEQFF	TGCAGTGCTAGGCTGCGGCTACAAGCATCCTACAATGAGCAGTTCTTC
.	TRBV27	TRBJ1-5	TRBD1	CASSADRGPYSNQPQHF	TGTGCCAGCAGTGCAGACAGGGGTCCTTATAGCAATCAGCCCCAGCATTTT
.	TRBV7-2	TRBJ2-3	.	CASSLVRDSTDTQYF	TGTGCCAGCAGCTTAGTCCGGGACAGCACAGATACGCAGTATTTT
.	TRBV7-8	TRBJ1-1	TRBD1	CASSLWTGANTEAFF	TGTGCCAGCAGCTTATGGACAGGGGCGAACACTGAAGCTTTCTTT